This entry is about one T cell receptor (beta chain). The antigen is undetermined. These data belong to a study of cytomegalovirus exposure and HLA in healthy donors. Findings and limits, study-wide: As a later analysis revealed, most CMV-associated TCR beta chains appeared HLA-restricted.

PCR was performed using 60 Vbeta and 13 Jbeta primers. Data came from immunoSEQ multiplex PCR; TCRdb stores just in-frame clones and leaves some out. The data contain 180,000 or so clones, 80% to 90% of them singletons. Among the donors, all were healthy bone marrow donors. The CDR3 is 12 amino acids. Per the germline V gene, CDR1 is WSHSY and CDR2 is SAAADI. Trimming removed 4 bases at V and 8 bases at J, with 9 bases between. Sequenced input: PBMCs. This TCR was sampled from a young man in good health and CMV-seropositive. The rearrangement uses TRBV10-2 and TRBJ2-1; D possibly corresponds to TRBD2 (5 bases). The CDR3 spells CASSGESHEQFF. CDR3 sequence (DNA): TGCGCCAGCAGTGGGGAGTCCCATGAGCAGTTCTTC.